The 8 T cell receptor beta chains listed next were all sequenced from one sample in a study of T cells in Graves' hyperthyroidism and ophthalmopathy. Amplification targeted TCR beta CDR3 regions from RNA transcripts. First-round RT-PCR with HTBI primers amplified the TCR CDR3 region. TCRdb called the multiplex PCR reads again in MiXCR, with one record for every CDR3 protein. This sample yields some 270,000 distinct CDR3 sequences, of which around 15% are seen a single time; less than 8% belongs to the top ten. What was sequenced was blood. The receptors originated from a woman aged 40 to 49 with Graves' hyperthyroidism.

This clonotype appeared a few times. The junction shows a germline mismatch at one end, possibly a read error. The genes are TRBV7-7 and TRBJ2-5; TRBD1 aligns across 8 bases. There are 14 residues in the CDR3. Germline values: CDR1 SSHAT, CDR2 FNYEAQ (reference sequence). CDR3 in DNA: TGTGCTAGCAGCTCTACTACAGGGGGAGAGACCCAGTACTTC. Translating gives CASSSTTGGETQYF.

This clonotype was recorded a few times. V and J are TRBV7-9 and TRBJ2-7; 8 bases agree with TRBD2. The CDR3 consists of 19 residues. The ends lost 5 bases at V and 6 bases at J; junction bases unmatched: 24. The V gene's germline CDR1 is SEHNR and CDR2 FQNEAQ (reference sequence). Written as DNA, the CDR3 is TGTGCCAGCAGCCGGGGGGGACCCGTCCTATTGGCGGGACGGGGCGAGCAGTACTTC. It translates to CASSRGGPVLLAGRGEQYF.

The rearrangement links TRBV29-1 to TRBJ1-5; D is possibly TRBD1 (6 bases). Germline CDR1 is SQVTM and CDR2 is ANQGSEA. The CDR3 sequence is 13 residues long. Trimming took 0 bases from V and 4 from J, leaving 7 bases between them. The CDR3 loop is CSVEDGQNQPQHF. The CDR3 nucleotides read TGCAGCGTTGAAGACGGACAGAATCAGCCCCAGCATTTT.

This clonotype was counted a few times. This rearrangement joins TRBV29-1 to TRBJ2-4; 9 nucleotides match TRBD2. Per the germline V gene, CDR1 is SQVTM and CDR2 is ANQGSEA. The CDR3 loop spans 16 amino acids. V dropped 3 bases and J dropped 1; count of bases not matched to a gene: 7. The CDR3 DNA is TGCAGCGTTGAGGAGGCGGGAGGGGCGGCCAAAAACATTCAGTACTTC. It specifies CSVEEAGGAAKNIQYF.

The chain has TRBV4-1 and TRBJ2-2; TRBD2 agrees at 8 bases. The CDR3 spans 15 residues. V was clipped by 4 bases and J by 9 bases; unmatched bases: 10. Germline lookup yields CDR1 MGHRA and CDR2 YSYEKL. The CDR3 region has the DNA TGCGCCAGCAGCCTAAGCGGGAGCTGGGTAAGGGAGCTGTTTTTT. This gives the protein CASSLSGSWVRELFF.

This clonotype appeared many times. V usage is TRBV7-6 and J usage is TRBJ2-5; no clear D gene. The CDR3 contains 15 residues. CDR1 is SGHVS and CDR2 is FNYEAQ in the germline V gene. Trimming removed 5 bases from V and 9 bases from J, with 22 bases in between. The CDR3 DNA reads TGTGCCAGCAGCATCTCCGCAGGCTCCAAAGGGTCCCAGTACTTC. It yields the protein CASSISAGSKGSQYF.

In this sample, this clonotype turned up once. CDR3 amino acids: CASKSQTYEQYF. CDR3 nucleotide sequence: TGTGCCAGCAAATCGCAGACCTACGAGCAGTACTTC. The chain joins TRBV28 to TRBJ2-7; no firm D call. V lost 7 bases and J lost 2, with 9 bases in between. CDR3 size: 12 residues. The V gene's germline CDR1 is MDHEN and CDR2 SYDVKM.

The chain carries TRBV19 and TRBJ2-2, with TRBD1 matching over 7 bases. The CDR3 loop spans 14 amino acids. Germline V CDR1 and CDR2: LNHDA, SQIVND (reference sequence). The junction had 5 bases not matched to a gene; V was cut back by 3 bases and J by 7 bases. The CDR3 spells CASSMGQRVGELFF. The DNA of the CDR3 is TGTGCCAGTAGTATGGGACAGAGGGTCGGGGAGCTGTTTTTT.